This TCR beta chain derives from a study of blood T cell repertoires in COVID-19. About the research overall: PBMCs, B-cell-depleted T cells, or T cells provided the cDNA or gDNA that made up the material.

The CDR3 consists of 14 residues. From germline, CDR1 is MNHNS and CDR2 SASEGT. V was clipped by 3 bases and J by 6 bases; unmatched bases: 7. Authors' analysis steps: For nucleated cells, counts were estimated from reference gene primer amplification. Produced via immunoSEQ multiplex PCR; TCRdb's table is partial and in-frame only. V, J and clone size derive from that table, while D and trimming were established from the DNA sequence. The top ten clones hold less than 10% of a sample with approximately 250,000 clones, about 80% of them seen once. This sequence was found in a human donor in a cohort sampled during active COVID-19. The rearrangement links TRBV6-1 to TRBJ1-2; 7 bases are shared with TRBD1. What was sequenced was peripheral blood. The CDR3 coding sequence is TGTGCCAGCAGTGACCGAGACAGGGTGGATGGCTACACCTTC. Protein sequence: CASSDRDRVDGYTF.